This TCR beta chain originates from a study of technical replicates of blood from several donors. The CDR3 has 12 amino acids. Trimming removed 7 bases from V and 5 bases from J; junction bases left unmatched: 3. CDR1 and CDR2 from the germline V gene are SQVTM and ANQGSEA. The data were produced by immunoSEQ multiplex PCR, yet TCRdb's version contains in-frame clones alone and is incomplete. The data contain some 70,000 clones, roughly 92% of them seen just once; the ten biggest clones take up about 0.39%. This receptor was identified in a human donor in good health. This sequence joins TRBV29-1 and TRBJ2-4, with 9 positions matching TRBD1. The material sequenced was T cells isolated from PBMCs. The DNA for the CDR3 is TGCAGCGCCTGGACAGGGGAAAACATTCAGTACTTC. Its translation is CSAWTGENIQYF.